Listed below are T cell receptor beta chains from one sample, sequenced in a study of T cell changes during pregnancy in multiple sclerosis. Clones were read by immunoSEQ multiplex PCR, and TCRdb kept only the in-frame ones, dropping some. The sample shows 35,000 to 40,000 clones, 80% to 95% of them seen only once. Source: CD8+ T cells from peripheral blood mononuclear cells, taken in the third trimester of pregnancy. The source of these receptors is a female donor with multiple sclerosis, enrolled in a pregnancy study. Both conserved end residues are part of each CDR3. Fields, in order: CDR3 length, V gene, clone size, D gene, J gene, CDR3 protein, CDR3 DNA. A D gene is named only where the DNA matches it firmly. Expanded clones get a size class; other rows say once, few or many, or leave the size out.

13	TRBV28	-	-	TRBJ2-1	CASSPSSGVEQFF	TGTGCCAGCAGTCCTTCCTCGGGAGTTGAGCAGTTCTTC
13	TRBV29-1	-	-	TRBJ1-2	CSVEEVGVYGYTF	TGCAGCGTTGAAGAAGTCGGTGTCTATGGCTACACCTTC
14	TRBV5-1	-	-	TRBJ2-5	CASSLTPLQETQYF	TGCGCCAGCAGCTTAACCCCACTCCAAGAGACCCAGTACTTC
12	TRBV2	-	-	TRBJ1-5	CASSERNQPQHF	TGTGCCAGCAGTGAACGGAATCAGCCCCAGCATTTT
15	TRBV7-9	-	-	TRBJ1-1	CASSPLGRGFTEAFF	TGTGCCAGCAGCCCATTGGGGAGGGGGTTTACTGAAGCTTTCTTT
17	TRBV15	once	-	TRBJ2-3	CATSRDLLAISTDTQYF	TGTGCCACCAGCAGAGATCTCCTAGCGATCAGCACAGATACGCAGTATTTT
12	TRBV29-1	-	-	TRBJ2-1	CSVVASHNEQFF	TGCAGCGTTGTGGCTAGCCATAATGAGCAGTTCTTC
15	TRBV27	once	TRBD2	TRBJ2-1	CASSFGTSGVNEQFF	TGTGCCAGCAGTTTTGGGACTAGCGGGGTTAATGAGCAGTTCTTC
14	TRBV7-7	-	-	TRBJ2-2	CASSLSRSTGELFF	TGTGCTAGCAGCTTAAGTAGATCCACCGGGGAGCTGTTTTTT
15	TRBV10-3	-	TRBD2	TRBJ2-1	CAISDAGLAVDEQFF	TGTGCCATCAGTGATGCGGGACTAGCGGTGGATGAGCAGTTCTTC
12	TRBV29-1	-	-	TRBJ2-7	CSVETAAYERYF	TGCAGCGTTGAGACAGCTGCCTACGAGCGGTACTTC
21	TRBV28	-	TRBD2	TRBJ2-1	CASSFYPGTSGRGRGYYEQFF	TGTGCCAGCAGTTTTTACCCCGGGACTAGCGGGAGGGGCCGGGGGTACTATGAGCAGTTCTTC
17	TRBV2	-	TRBD2	TRBJ2-1	CASSGLAEPLVRLEQFF	TGTGCCAGCAGTGGACTAGCGGAGCCCCTCGTCCGGCTTGAGCAGTTCTTC
16	TRBV4-3	-	TRBD1	TRBJ1-1	CASSQGRGAVPTEAFF	TGCGCCAGCAGCCAAGGCAGGGGGGCGGTTCCCACTGAAGCTTTCTTT
18	TRBV7-2	-	TRBD2	TRBJ2-7	CASSTYRGRLAGGPEQYF	TGTGCCAGCAGCACTTACAGGGGGCGCCTAGCGGGAGGACCCGAGCAGTACTTC
14	TRBV2	-	-	TRBJ2-7	CATEEGRLDYEQYF	TGTGCCACCGAGGAGGGGCGCCTGGACTACGAGCAGTACTTC
15	TRBV4-3	-	TRBD2	TRBJ2-7	CASSQEASGSYEQYF	TGCGCCAGCAGCCAAGAAGCCAGCGGGAGTTACGAGCAGTACTTC
13	TRBV28	-	TRBD2	TRBJ2-1	CATRTSGYNEQFF	TGTGCCACTAGGACTAGCGGTTACAATGAGCAGTTCTTC
13	TRBV9	-	-	TRBJ1-3	CASSVGQGNTIYF	TGTGCCAGCAGCGTAGGACAGGGAAACACCATATATTTT
15	TRBV2	-	TRBD2	TRBJ2-3	CASGTSGDRTDTQYF	TGTGCCAGTGGGACTAGCGGAGACAGGACAGATACGCAGTATTTT
15	TRBV27	-	-	TRBJ2-7	CASSLEQGMVSEQYF	TGTGCCAGCAGTTTGGAGCAGGGGATGGTCTCCGAGCAGTACTTC
15	TRBV28	-	-	TRBJ2-6	CASIPASSGANVLTF	TGTGCCAGCATCCCCGCCAGCTCTGGGGCCAACGTCCTGACTTTC
17	TRBV7-8	-	TRBD1	TRBJ2-2	CASSLYRTGVNTGELFF	TGTGCCAGCAGCTTATATCGGACAGGGGTGAACACCGGGGAGCTGTTTTTT
15	TRBV7-6	-	-	TRBJ1-2	CASSLGGGGGDGYTF	TGTGCCAGCAGCTTAGGAGGAGGGGGAGGGGATGGCTACACCTTC
15	TRBV4-3	-	TRBD2	TRBJ2-1	CASSQGGGSLNEQFF	TGCGCCAGCAGCCAAGGTGGCGGGAGTCTCAATGAGCAGTTCTTC